One sample yielded the 19 T cell receptor beta chains listed below, sequenced in a study of beta chain features in type 1 diabetes (dated by TCRdb to 2016 to 2019). Libraries were constructed by the immunoSEQ multiplex PCR assay. The High Capacity cDNA Reverse Transcription Kit was used to reverse transcribe all of the isolated RNA, meaning that expressed TCRB transcripts were what got sequenced. The immuneACCESS repertoire file appears here via TCRdb, limited to in-frame rearrangements. These files lack a portion of the clones; in checked studies, under half of the deficit traces to unresolved V genes, and the cause of the others is not known. The sample table shows more than 150,000 clones, and around an eighth are seen once. Of the sample, 0.5% to 0.75% is held by the ten largest clones. Specimen: central memory CD4+ T cells from blood. The receptor source for this set is a young woman in good health.

The rearrangement uses TRBV4-3 and TRBJ1-4; 11 bases map to TRBD1. This CDR3 has 16 amino acids. The J segment lost 9 bases and the V segment lost 1 base, leaving 7 bases of the junction unmatched. CDR1 is LGHNA, CDR2 YSLEER, per germline. The CDR3 loop is CASSQVEGTGGQKLFF. CDR3 nucleotide sequence: TGCGCCAGCAGCCAAGTGGAAGGGACAGGGGGTCAAAAACTGTTTTTT.

The V and J genes are TRBV28 and TRBJ2-5; D is unclear. Germline V CDR1 and CDR2: MDHEN, SYDVKM. Trimming left V 3 bases short and J 1 base short, with 15 bases between. The CDR3 has 16 amino acids. The CDR3 nucleotides read TGTGCCAGCAGTTTTCCGAGTGGAGCTGCCCAAGAGACCCAGTACTTC. Encoded protein: CASSFPSGAAQETQYF.

This clone was found a few times. The chain couples TRBV2 to TRBJ2-1, with D possibly matching TRBD1 (6 bases). Trimming took off 6 bases at V and 3 bases at J, with 9 bases between the two ends. Per germline, CDR1 SNHLY and CDR2 FYNNEI. CDR3 length: 13 residues. The CDR3 DNA sequence: TGTGCCAGCAGGCAGACAGGCTACAATGAGCAGTTCTTC. Its protein is CASRQTGYNEQFF.

The V call is TRBV11-2, the J call TRBJ2-7, with 12 nucleotides matching TRBD2. This CDR3 has 16 amino acids. Germline-derived CDR1 and CDR2 are SGHAT and FQNNGV. Trimming at V came to 5 bases and at J to 7 bases, leaving 12 bases not matched to a gene. The CDR3 loop is CASSSPSGRASGEQYF. CDR3 bases: TGTGCCAGCAGCAGTCCTAGCGGGAGGGCCTCGGGTGAGCAGTACTTC.

The chain uses TRBV4-1 and TRBJ2-3, with 10 bases identical to TRBD2. Germline CDR1 reads MGHRA; CDR2 reads YSYEKL. The V segment lost 3 bases and the J segment 3 bases; nucleotides outside the gene matches: 3. The CDR3 contains 15 residues. The CDR3 sequence: CASSHGAGGTDTQYF. The CDR3 nucleotides are TGCGCCAGCAGCCATGGAGCGGGAGGGACAGATACGCAGTATTTT.

The V call is TRBV6-6, the J call TRBJ2-7; 12 nucleotides match TRBD2. V gave up 2 bases and J gave up 2 bases; unmatched junction bases: 1. The germline CDR1 and CDR2 sequences are MNHNY and SVGAGI (reference sequence). This CDR3 contains 15 residues. This chain's CDR3 is CASSYRTSGAYEQYF. DNA of the CDR3: TGTGCCAGCAGTTACAGGACTAGCGGGGCCTACGAGCAGTACTTC.

This clone was seen a handful of times. V usage is TRBV19 and J usage is TRBJ2-4; D unclear. The CDR3 loop spans 12 amino acids. Germline assignment: CDR1 LNHDA and CDR2 SQIVND (reference sequence). The CDR3 nucleotides are TGTGCTATGGCGGTGGCCAAAAACATTCAGTACTTC. Translating gives CAMAVAKNIQYF.

This clone was seen only a few times. This chain joins TRBV2 and TRBJ2-3; D call uncertain. The CDR3 totals 15 residues. V was cut by 6 bases and J by 2 bases, with 15 bases left in between. The germline V gene has CDR1 SNHLY and CDR2 FYNNEI. In DNA form, the CDR3 reads TGTGCCAGCAGCGACTCTTCGTTACTCACAGATACGCAGTATTTT. Translation: CASSDSSLLTDTQYF.

The chain employs TRBV4-3 and TRBJ2-6; D might be TRBD1 (6 bases). The CDR3 has 17 residues. The ends were cut back, 3 bases at V and 1 base at J, with 13 bases in the middle. The germline V gene has CDR1 LGHNA and CDR2 YSLEER. CDR3 bases: TGCGCCAGCAGCCAGACCGGGACACAGTCTGGGGCCAACGTCCTGACTTTC. Protein sequence: CASSQTGTQSGANVLTF.

This clone was found a few times. This rearrangement joins TRBV4-3 to TRBJ1-1; no clear D gene. Germline-derived CDR1 and CDR2 are LGHNA and YSLEER. With 5 bases removed from V and 0 bases from J, the gap between germline ends came to 10 bases. This CDR3 comprises 14 residues. The DNA of the CDR3 is TGCGCCAGCAGCATGACAACGATGAACACTGAAGCTTTCTTT. This encodes CASSMTTMNTEAFF.

The V call is TRBV6-5, the J call TRBJ2-3, with a possible D match to TRBD2 (5 bases). Trimming shortened V by 6 bases and J by 8 bases, and 18 bases separated the two germline ends. The germline gives CDR1 MNHEY, CDR2 SVGAGI. The CDR3 contains 14 residues. The CDR3 DNA sequence: TGTGCCAGCAGCCGCTCAACCTCGGCGGGTACGCAGTATTTT. This encodes CASSRSTSAGTQYF.

Many counts were recorded for this clone. CDR3 region: CASSLWKTGTDTQYF. CDR3 in DNA: TGTGCCAGCAGTTTATGGAAAACTGGCACAGATACGCAGTATTTT. The rearrangement uses TRBV28 and TRBJ2-3; D is undetermined. The germline V gene has CDR1 MDHEN and CDR2 SYDVKM. Trimming cost V 0 bases and J 1 base, with 8 bases left between them. The CDR3 contains 15 residues.

This clone was picked up a small number of times. J is TRBJ1-2 and V is TRBV28, with D possibly TRBD1 on 5 matching bases. The CDR3 is made up of 12 amino acids. Deletions cut 4 bases from V and 5 bases from J, with 8 bases between. Germline CDR1 reads MDHEN; CDR2 reads SYDVKM. The CDR3 bases are TGTGCCAGCAGTTCGGACAAGTATGGCTACACCTTC. Translating it yields CASSSDKYGYTF.

This clone has a handful of counts. This chain joins TRBV28 and TRBJ1-2, with TRBD1 matching over 7 bases. Germline values: CDR1 MDHEN, CDR2 SYDVKM. The CDR3 contains 12 residues. After removal of 9 bases from V and 2 bases from J, the junction contained 3 bases not matched to a gene. The CDR3 bases are TGTGCCAGTCACAGGGGCAACTATGGCTACACCTTC. Translating gives CASHRGNYGYTF.

This clone has only a few counts. This rearrangement joins TRBV28 to TRBJ2-5, with TRBD2 matching over 10 bases. Germline assignment: CDR1 MDHEN and CDR2 SYDVKM. CDR3 size: 14 residues. Unmatched junction bases numbered 6, after V lost 6 bases and J lost 5 bases. The CDR3 reads CASRIGTSVETQYF. CDR3 coding DNA: TGTGCCAGCAGGATCGGGACTAGCGTGGAGACCCAGTACTTC. Full variable domain (remainder filled in from reference TRBV28 and TRBJ2-5): DVKVTQSSRYLVKRTGEKVFLECVQDMDHENMFWYRQDPGLGLRLIYFSYDVKMKEKGDIPEGYSVSREKKERFSLILESASTNQTSMYLCASRIGTSVETQYFGPGTRLLVL.

The V and J genes are TRBV7-9 and TRBJ2-3; 7 bases match TRBD1. Germline V gene lookup returns CDR1 SEHNR and CDR2 FQNEAQ (reference sequence). The junction had 9 bases not matched to a gene; V was cut back by 4 bases and J by 2 bases. The CDR3 has 16 amino acids. In DNA form, the CDR3 reads TGTGCCAGCAGCTCACAGGGGACAAGCAACACAGATACGCAGTATTTT. Its protein product is CASSSQGTSNTDTQYF.

The rearrangement uses TRBV11-3 and TRBJ2-2; D is perhaps TRBD1 (6 bases). This CDR3 spans 16 amino acids. Trimming took 5 bases from V and 5 from J, leaving 18 bases between them. CDR1 is SGHNT and CDR2 is YENEEA in the germline V gene. The DNA of the CDR3 is TGTGCCAGCAGCGACGAGGGACATTACAAAACCGGGGAGCTGTTTTTT. Translated: CASSDEGHYKTGELFF.

This clone has only a few counts. V and J are TRBV7-2 and TRBJ2-1; TRBD2 matches 12 bases. The germline V gene encodes CDR1 SGHTA and CDR2 FQGNSA. The CDR3 contains 17 residues. J gave up 4 bases and V 5 bases, and 9 bases lay outside the gene matches. The CDR3 bases are TGTGCCAGCAGCCCCCGGACTAGCGGGACCCTATACAATGAGCAGTTCTTC. Its translation is CASSPRTSGTLYNEQFF.

For the CDR3, the DNA is TGTGCCAGCAGCTTTTCCCCGGGACAGGGAACTGAAGCTTTCTTT. Translation: CASSFSPGQGTEAFF. This chain connects TRBV11-2 to TRBJ1-1; 9 nucleotides match TRBD1. Germline assignment: CDR1 SGHAT and CDR2 FQNNGV. With 3 bases clipped from V and 5 bases from J, the junction kept 7 bases outside the gene matches. This CDR3 is built from 15 residues. The full variable domain, its missing parts supplied by reference TRBV11-2 and TRBJ1-1, is EAGVAQSPRYKIIEKRQSVAFWCNPISGHATLYWYQQILGQGPKLLIQFQNNGVVDDSQLPKDRFSAERLKGVDSTLKIQPAKLEDSAVYLCASSFSPGQGTEAFFGQGTRLTVV.